This T cell receptor (beta chain) was observed in a study of control samples from healthy donors and cancer patients. The method was immunoSEQ multiplex PCR; TCRdb's version includes in-frame clones alone and lacks a portion of them. Altogether 65,000 to 90,000 clones are present, about 87% being singletons, with the ten largest covering around a fifth. The CDR3 sequence is 14 residues long. Germline V gives CDR1 MNHEY, CDR2 SMNVEV (reference sequence). J was trimmed by 3 bases and V by 4 bases; bases with no gene match: 5. The chain combines TRBV27 with TRBJ2-5; 7 bases are shared with TRBD2. The source material was blood. The receptor's source is a man in his fifties or sixties in good health. The CDR3 loop reads CASSSVAGEETQYF. The CDR3 DNA reads as TGTGCCAGCAGTTCTGTCGCGGGAGAAGAGACCCAGTACTTC.